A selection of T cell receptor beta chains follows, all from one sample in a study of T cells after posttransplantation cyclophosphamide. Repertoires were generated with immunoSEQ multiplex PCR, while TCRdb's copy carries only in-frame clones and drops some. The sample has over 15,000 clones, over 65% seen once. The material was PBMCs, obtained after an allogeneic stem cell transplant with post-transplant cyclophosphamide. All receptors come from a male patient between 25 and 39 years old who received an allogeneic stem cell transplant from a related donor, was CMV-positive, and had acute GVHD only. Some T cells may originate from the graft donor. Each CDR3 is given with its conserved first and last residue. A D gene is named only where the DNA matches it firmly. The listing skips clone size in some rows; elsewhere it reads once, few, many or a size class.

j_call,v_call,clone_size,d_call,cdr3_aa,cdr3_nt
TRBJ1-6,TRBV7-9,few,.,CASSSHDLQGPHSPLHF,TGTGCCAGCAGCTCCCACGATCTACAGGGTCCTCATTCACCCCTCCACTTT
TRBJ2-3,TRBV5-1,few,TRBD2,CASGGESTDTQYF,TGCGCCAGCGGGGGGGAGAGCACAGATACGCAGTATTTT
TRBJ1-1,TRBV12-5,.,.,CASGFGGNTEAFF,TGTGCTAGTGGTTTTGGAGGGAACACTGAAGCTTTCTTT
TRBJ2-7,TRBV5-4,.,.,CASSLGSFKDGGQYF,TGTGCCAGCAGCTTGGGCAGCTTCAAAGACGGAGGGCAGTACTTC
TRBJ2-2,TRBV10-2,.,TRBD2,CASRGWLLAGSTGELFF,TGCGCCAGCAGGGGGTGGCTACTAGCGGGGAGCACCGGGGAGCTGTTTTTT
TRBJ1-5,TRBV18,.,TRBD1,CASSNSRDRGRNQPQHF,TGTGCCAGCTCCAACTCCCGGGACAGGGGAAGAAATCAGCCCCAGCATTTT
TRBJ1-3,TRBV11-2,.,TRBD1,CASSFPADRGGNTIYF,TGTGCCAGCAGTTTCCCCGCGGACAGGGGCGGAAACACCATATATTTT
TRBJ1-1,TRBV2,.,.,CASSDSDTLNTEAFF,TGTGCCAGCAGTGACTCGGACACCTTGAACACTGAAGCTTTCTTT
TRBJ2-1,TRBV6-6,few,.,CASRPSTDEQFF,TGTGCCAGCAGACCGAGTACAGATGAGCAGTTCTTC
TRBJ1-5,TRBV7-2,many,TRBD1,CASSSTGGFSNQPQHF,TGTGCCAGCAGCTCAACAGGGGGCTTCAGCAATCAGCCCCAGCATTTT
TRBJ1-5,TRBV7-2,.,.,CASSPGVNQPQHF,TGTGCCAGCAGCCCAGGGGTTAATCAGCCCCAGCATTTT
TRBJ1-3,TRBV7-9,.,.,CASSQRFPVLSGNTIYF,TGTGCCAGCAGCCAGCGTTTTCCAGTCTTAAGTGGAAACACCATATATTTT
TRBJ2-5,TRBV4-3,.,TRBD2,CASSPRGGSQETQYF,TGCGCCAGCAGCCCACGCGGGGGGTCCCAAGAGACCCAGTACTTC
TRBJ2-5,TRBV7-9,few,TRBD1,CASSHTDRAWETQYF,TGTGCCAGCAGCCATACGGACAGGGCGTGGGAGACCCAGTACTTC
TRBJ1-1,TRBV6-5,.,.,CASSLGQIMNTEAFF,TGTGCCAGCAGTCTCGGACAGATCATGAACACTGAAGCTTTCTTT
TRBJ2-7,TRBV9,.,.,CASSAAGGSYEQYF,TGTGCCAGCAGCGCCGCCGGGGGTTCCTACGAGCAGTACTTC
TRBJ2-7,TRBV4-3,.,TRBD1,CASSQHLGQSYEQYF,TGCGCCAGCAGCCAACATTTGGGACAGTCCTACGAGCAGTACTTC
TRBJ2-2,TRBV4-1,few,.,CASSQPRVLRNTGELFF,TGCGCCAGCAGCCAGCCCCGAGTGCTGAGGAACACCGGGGAGCTGTTTTTT
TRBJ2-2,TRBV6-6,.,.,CASSQDTATTGELFF,TGTGCCAGCAGTCAGGACACCGCTACCACCGGGGAGCTGTTTTTT
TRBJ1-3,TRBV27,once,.,CASSALSSGNTIYF,TGTGCCAGCAGTGCTCTGAGCTCTGGAAACACCATATATTTT
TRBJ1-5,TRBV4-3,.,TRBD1,CASSQAWGTGGNQPQHF,TGCGCCAGCAGCCAAGCCTGGGGGACAGGGGGTAATCAGCCCCAGCATTTT
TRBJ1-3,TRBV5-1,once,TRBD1,CASSDTGAGNTIYF,TGCGCCAGCAGCGATACAGGGGCTGGAAACACCATATATTTT
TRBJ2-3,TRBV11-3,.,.,CASSLESSPSTDTQYF,TGTGCCAGCAGCTTAGAAAGTAGCCCGAGCACAGATACGCAGTATTTT
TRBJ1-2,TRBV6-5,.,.,CASSLDGVDYGYTF,TGTGCCAGCAGCCTCGACGGGGTCGACTATGGCTACACCTTC
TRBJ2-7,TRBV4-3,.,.,CASSQDIQYEQYF,TGCGCCAGCAGCCAAGATATCCAGTACGAGCAGTACTTC
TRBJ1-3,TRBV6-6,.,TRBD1,CASSRTGVSGNTIYF,TGTGCCAGCAGTCGGACAGGGGTCTCTGGAAACACCATATATTTT
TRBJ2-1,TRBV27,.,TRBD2,CASSLSGLVGDAFF,TGTGCCAGCAGTTTATCAGGACTAGTAGGTGACGCGTTCTTC
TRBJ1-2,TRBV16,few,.,CASSVATGFYGYTF,TGTGCCAGCAGCGTAGCCACAGGGTTCTATGGCTACACCTTC
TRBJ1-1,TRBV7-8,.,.,CASSLTGLFAEAFF,TGTGCCAGCAGCTTAACAGGGTTGTTCGCTGAAGCTTTCTTT
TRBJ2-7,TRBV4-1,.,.,CASSQGRRGLYEQYF,TGCGCCAGCAGCCAAGGGCGGCGGGGGCTCTACGAGCAGTACTTC
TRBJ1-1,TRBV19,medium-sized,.,CASSIRGTSNTEAFF,TGTGCCAGTAGTATCCGCGGCACGAGCAACACTGAAGCTTTCTTT
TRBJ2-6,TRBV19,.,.,CASRQGRSPGANVLTF,TGTGCCAGTAGACAGGGACGGAGCCCTGGGGCCAACGTCCTGACTTTC
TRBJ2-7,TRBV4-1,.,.,CASSQDRAGEQYF,TGCGCCAGCAGCCAAGACAGGGCTGGCGAGCAGTACTTC
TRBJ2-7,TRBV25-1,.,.,CASSEYGRGNSYEQYF,TGTGCCAGCAGTGAATATGGCAGGGGAAATTCCTACGAGCAGTACTTC
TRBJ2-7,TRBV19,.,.,CASIPPSQGEAYEQYF,TGTGCCAGTATCCCCCCCTCTCAGGGTGAAGCCTACGAGCAGTACTTC
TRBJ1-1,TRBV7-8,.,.,CASSPSGANTEAFF,TGTGCCAGCAGCCCCTCAGGGGCGAACACTGAAGCTTTCTTT
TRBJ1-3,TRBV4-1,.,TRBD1,CASSQDGQVAGNTIYF,TGCGCCAGCAGCCAAGATGGACAGGTCGCTGGAAACACCATATATTTT
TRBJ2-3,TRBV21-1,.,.,CASSNGDRSTDTQYF,TGTGCCAGCAGCAATGGGGACAGGAGCACAGATACGCAGTATTTT
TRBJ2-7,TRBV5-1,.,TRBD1,CASSPRTGASYEQYF,TGCGCCAGCAGCCCTCGGACAGGCGCCTCCTACGAGCAGTACTTC
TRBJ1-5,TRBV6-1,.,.,CASRHRELSQPQHF,TGCGCCAGCAGGCACAGGGAGTTGAGTCAGCCCCAGCATTTT
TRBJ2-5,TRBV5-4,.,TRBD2,CASSLERGQETQYF,TGTGCCAGCAGCTTGGAGCGGGGACAAGAGACCCAGTACTTC
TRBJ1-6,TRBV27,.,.,CASSLEGRDNSPLHF,TGTGCCAGCAGTTTAGAGGGCAGAGACAATTCACCCCTCCACTTT
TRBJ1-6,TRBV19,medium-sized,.,CASSKHRQGSLGSPLHF,TGTGCCAGTAGTAAACACCGCCAGGGGAGTCTGGGTTCACCCCTCCACTTT
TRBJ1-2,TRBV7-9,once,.,CASSLAETAIYGYTF,TGTGCCAGCAGCTTAGCGGAGACAGCTATCTATGGCTACACCTTC
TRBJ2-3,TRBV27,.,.,CASSLSGAFITDTQYF,TGTGCCAGCAGTTTATCGGGCGCTTTCATCACAGATACGCAGTATTTT
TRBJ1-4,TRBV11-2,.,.,CASSRGGTPTNEKLFF,TGTGCCAGCAGCCGGGGGGGGACCCCAACTAATGAAAAACTGTTTTTT
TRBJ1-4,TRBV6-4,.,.,CASSGGGGANEKLFF,TGTGCCAGCAGTGGAGGGGGGGGAGCTAATGAAAAACTGTTTTTT
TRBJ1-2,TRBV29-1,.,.,CSVEDGENYGYTF,TGCAGCGTTGAAGACGGAGAAAACTATGGCTACACCTTC
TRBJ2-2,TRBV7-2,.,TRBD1,CASNPGQGYTGELFF,TGTGCCAGCAACCCGGGACAGGGGTACACCGGGGAGCTGTTTTTT
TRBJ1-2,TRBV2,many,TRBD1,CASRKQGDYGYTF,TGTGCCAGCAGGAAACAGGGGGACTATGGCTACACCTTC
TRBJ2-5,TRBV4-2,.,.,CASSQDAGTQETQYF,TGTGCCAGCAGCCAAGACGCGGGGACTCAAGAGACCCAGTACTTC
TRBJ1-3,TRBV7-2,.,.,CASSSARGVNTIYF,TGTGCCAGCAGCTCCGCGCGGGGTGTAAACACCATATATTTT
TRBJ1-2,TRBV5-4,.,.,CASSGDMGLGGYTF,TGTGCCAGCAGCGGGGACATGGGCCTGGGGGGCTACACCTTC
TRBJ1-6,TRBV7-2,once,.,CASSLLGVRNSPLHF,TGTGCCAGCAGCTTACTAGGGGTTCGGAATTCACCCCTCCACTTT
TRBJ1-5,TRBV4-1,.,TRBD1,CASSRGGQGRNQPQHF,TGCGCCAGCAGCCGGGGGGGACAGGGACGCAATCAGCCCCAGCATTTT
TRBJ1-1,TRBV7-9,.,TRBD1,CASSLQGAENTEAFF,TGTGCCAGCAGCTTACAGGGGGCGGAGAACACTGAAGCTTTCTTT